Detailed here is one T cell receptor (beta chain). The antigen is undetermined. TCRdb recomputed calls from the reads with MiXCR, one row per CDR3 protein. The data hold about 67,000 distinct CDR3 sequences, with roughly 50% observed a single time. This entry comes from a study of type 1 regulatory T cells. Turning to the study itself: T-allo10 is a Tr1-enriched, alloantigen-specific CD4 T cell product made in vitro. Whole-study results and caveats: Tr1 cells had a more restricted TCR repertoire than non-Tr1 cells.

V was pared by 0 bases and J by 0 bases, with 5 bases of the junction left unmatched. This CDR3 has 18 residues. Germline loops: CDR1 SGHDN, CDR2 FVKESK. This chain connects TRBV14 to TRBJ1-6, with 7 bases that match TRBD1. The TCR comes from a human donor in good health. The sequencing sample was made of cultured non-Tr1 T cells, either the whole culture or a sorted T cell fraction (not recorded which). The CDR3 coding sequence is TGTGCCAGCAGCCAAGACTACTACAGGGGCTCCTATAATTCACCCCTCCACTTT. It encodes CASSQDYYRGSYNSPLHF.